This T cell receptor beta chain derives from a study of cytomegalovirus exposure and HLA in healthy donors. Using immunoSEQ multiplex PCR, the repertoire was profiled, and TCRdb retains in-frame clones only, with some absent. The sample has about 400,000 clones; about nine tenths are singletons. This CDR3 comprises 12 residues. The V end lost 6 bases, the J end lost 9 bases, and 12 bases lay between the germline ends. The rearrangement joins TRBV23-1 to TRBJ2-1; perhaps TRBD1 as D (6 bases). TRBV23-1 carries the ORF label, with uncertain function. The sequenced material came from PBMCs. The receptor was isolated from a woman aged 18-29 years in good health and CMV-seronegative. The CDR3 is CASSPGASEQFF. For the CDR3, the DNA is TGCGCCAGCAGCCCAGGGGCTAGTGAGCAGTTCTTC.